Listed below are T cell receptor beta chains from one sample, sequenced in a study of T cells expressing NK-cell markers. No DNA is given; TCRdb re-called the 5' RACE reads and lists each CDR3 protein once. The sample data list about 180,000 distinct CDR3 sequences. Sequencing was carried out using blood T cells: a sorted CD56 or NKG2C T cell subset, CD4+ or CD8+ T cells, or bulk PBMC T cells (not recorded which). Every receptor here comes from a man aged 18-70 years in good health. The CDR3 runs from the conserved cysteine through the conserved F or W.

v_gene: TRBV3-1
j_gene: TRBJ2-5
CDR3aa: CASSHITGRQETQYF

v_gene: TRBV13
j_gene: TRBJ1-5
CDR3aa: CASSLGPGNQPQHF

v_gene: TRBV7-6
j_gene: TRBJ2-5
CDR3aa: CASSLLAGERDYQETQYF

v_gene: TRBV28
j_gene: TRBJ2-3
CDR3aa: CATRDMGRAQYF

v_gene: TRBV27
j_gene: TRBJ2-7
CDR3aa: CASSAGGSYEQYF

v_gene: TRBV7-9
j_gene: TRBJ1-1
CDR3aa: CASQFSQGKDTEAFF

v_gene: TRBV3-1
j_gene: TRBJ2-3
CDR3aa: CASSLLRGEVDTQYF

v_gene: TRBV20-1
j_gene: TRBJ2-4
CDR3aa: CSARDGGLSGTGYIWYF

v_gene: TRBV20-1
j_gene: TRBJ2-1
CDR3aa: CSARDRLAGVYNEQFF

v_gene: TRBV6-2/TRBV6-3
j_gene: TRBJ2-5
CDR3aa: CASTKGTSGVQETQYF

v_gene: TRBV27
j_gene: TRBJ2-5
CDR3aa: CASSLSRGLGETQYF

v_gene: TRBV27
j_gene: TRBJ1-6
CDR3aa: CASSYGRSPLHF

v_gene: TRBV11-2
j_gene: TRBJ2-3
CDR3aa: CASSLVGGTDTQYF

v_gene: TRBV2
j_gene: TRBJ1-1
CDR3aa: CASFSGTGVMNTEAFF

v_gene: TRBV27
j_gene: TRBJ2-7
CDR3aa: CASSDPGLAGSSSYEQYF

v_gene: TRBV6-5
j_gene: TRBJ2-7
CDR3aa: CASSYMVSGEQYF

v_gene: TRBV19
j_gene: TRBJ1-1
CDR3aa: CASSGDRNTEAFF

v_gene: TRBV12-3/TRBV12-4
j_gene: TRBJ2-7
CDR3aa: CASKPPGGREQYF

v_gene: TRBV20-1
j_gene: TRBJ1-3
CDR3aa: CSARVVAEGNTIYF

v_gene: TRBV7-9
j_gene: TRBJ2-3
CDR3aa: CASSQTLEGDTQYF

v_gene: TRBV7-9
j_gene: TRBJ2-2
CDR3aa: CASSPRGGQNTGELFF

v_gene: TRBV12-3/TRBV12-4
j_gene: TRBJ2-7
CDR3aa: CASTWTSGYEQYF

v_gene: TRBV7-8
j_gene: TRBJ2-2
CDR3aa: CASSSHPGGGSGELFF

v_gene: TRBV3-1
j_gene: TRBJ1-1
CDR3aa: CASSQDLGAGKSHTEAFF

v_gene: TRBV12-3/TRBV12-4
j_gene: TRBJ2-3
CDR3aa: CASSLGTDPQYF

v_gene: TRBV10-3
j_gene: TRBJ2-1
CDR3aa: CAISEGTGYNEQFF

v_gene: TRBV12-3/TRBV12-4
j_gene: TRBJ1-6
CDR3aa: CASSRQVEDSPLHF

v_gene: TRBV2
j_gene: TRBJ2-2
CDR3aa: CASSPPRGNTGELFF

v_gene: TRBV4-1
j_gene: TRBJ2-4
CDR3aa: CASSLEEGATAKNIQYF

v_gene: TRBV27
j_gene: TRBJ1-2
CDR3aa: CASSLTSFPAVDYGYTF

v_gene: TRBV19
j_gene: TRBJ2-1
CDR3aa: CASSIAGPYNEQFF